The 11 T cell receptor beta chains in this list originate from one sample, sequenced in a study of blood T cells in healthy people across ages. A second PCR of 7 to 11 cycles used a sample-barcoded 5' primer and a J-beta primer mix. TCRdb independently ran MiXCR on the 5' RACE reads; one entry per CDR3 protein. The sample records 650,000 to 700,000 distinct CDR3 sequences, about 50% being singletons. The sequenced sample consisted of blood. Receptors were obtained from a woman older than 75 in good health.

This clonotype was seen at least ten times. The chain employs TRBV4-2 and TRBJ2-7, with D possibly being TRBD1 (5 bases). Trimming cost V 0 bases and J 4 bases, with 13 bases left between them. This CDR3 region has 15 residues. Looked up from germline, CDR1 is LGHNA and CDR2 is YNFKEQ. As DNA, the CDR3 is TGTGCCAGCAGCCAAGAGGGGCAGGGAAGATACGAGCAGTACTTC. Protein sequence: CASSQEGQGRYEQYF.

This clonotype has just one count. This chain uses TRBV29-1 with TRBJ1-3; D remains ambiguous. The CDR3 sequence is 12 residues long. CDR1 and CDR2 from the germline V gene are SQVTM and ANQGSEA. V lost 4 bases, J lost 5 bases, and 9 bases lay in between. CDR3 coding DNA: TGCAGCGTTGCCACGTCCCGAAACACCATATATTTT. Translation gives CSVATSRNTIYF.

Remarks on this clonotype: A much larger clone sits a single nucleotide away, making a read error possible. This chain links TRBV20-1 with TRBJ2-1, with D unresolved. The J call may not be correct, given that the DNA end is closer to TRBJ2-7. There are 14 residues in the CDR3. Germline CDR1 and CDR2: DFQATT and SNEGSKA (reference sequence). The chain's CDR3 is CSATSATTYNEQYF. In DNA form, the CDR3 reads TGCAGTGCTACGTCAGCGACGACCTACAATGAGCAGTACTTC.

This clonotype came up a few times. This chain connects TRBV12-3 or TRBV12-4 to TRBJ2-1; D remains ambiguous. The CDR3 has 14 residues. Trimming cost V 5 bases and J 4 bases, with 12 bases left between them. The CDR3 DNA reads TGTGCCAGCAGTCCCCCGGGCGGTTACAATGAGCAGTTCTTC. It yields the protein CASSPPGGYNEQFF.

The table lists this clonotype with a few counts. The gene calls are TRBV7-2 and TRBJ2-2, with D unresolved. This CDR3 is built from 15 residues. Germline-derived CDR1 and CDR2 are SGHTA and FQGNSA. V shed 5 bases and J shed 2 bases, with 12 bases lying between them. The CDR3 DNA is TGTGCCAGCAGCCGAGGAACAGCCAACACCGGGGAGCTGTTTTTT. Its translation is CASSRGTANTGELFF.

This clonotype has only one observation. This sequence joins TRBV4-3 and TRBJ1-2; D is unresolved. CDR3 size: 16 residues. Germline CDR1 and CDR2: LGHNA and YSLEER. Trimming pared 1 base from V and 2 bases from J, leaving 14 bases between. In nucleotides, the CDR3 is TGCGCCAGCAGCCAAGGTCCGTTTGGAGGGAACTATGGCTACACCTTC. Protein: CASSQGPFGGNYGYTF.

The chain has TRBV2 and TRBJ2-7, with D unresolved. Trimming removed 2 bases from V and 7 bases from J, with 12 bases in between. Germline CDR1 reads SNHLY; CDR2 reads FYNNEI. The CDR3 extends over 13 amino acids. Here the CDR3 reads CASSELVLNEQYF. The CDR3, as DNA: TGTGCCAGCAGTGAACTCGTCCTGAATGAGCAGTACTTC.

This clonotype was seen at least ten times. The genes are TRBV7-2 and TRBJ2-3; D possibly corresponds to TRBD2 (5 bases). This CDR3 contains 13 residues. The germline V gene has CDR1 SGHTA and CDR2 FQGNSA. Trimming took off 6 bases at V and 0 bases at J, with 7 bases between the two ends. The CDR3 DNA reads TGTGCCAGCAGGGGCGGGAGCACAGATACGCAGTATTTT. This gives the protein CASRGGSTDTQYF.

The chain joins TRBV14 to TRBJ2-1; D uncertain. Trimming took off 1 base at V and 4 bases at J, with 8 bases between the two ends. Germline V gene sequence: CDR1 SGHDN, CDR2 FVKESK. The CDR3 sequence is 14 residues long. CDR3 DNA: TGTGCCAGCAGCCAAGTCAGCCATTACAATGAGCAGTTCTTC. It specifies CASSQVSHYNEQFF.

This chain uses TRBV29-1 with TRBJ2-5; D might be TRBD1 (6 bases). The CDR3 contains 12 residues. V was shortened by 6 bases and J by 4 bases, with 12 bases between the two germline ends. In germline, CDR1 is SQVTM, CDR2 ANQGSEA. The CDR3 DNA reads as TGCAGCGTAATACGGGACACAGAGACCCAGTACTTC. It encodes CSVIRDTETQYF.

This clonotype was seen more than once but under ten times. The genes are TRBV7-9 and TRBJ1-1, with TRBD1 identical over 9 bases. V shed 5 bases and J 3 bases; nucleotides not matched to a gene: 13. Germline-derived CDR1 and CDR2 are SEHNR and FQNEAQ (reference sequence). The CDR3 spans 17 residues. In DNA, the CDR3 is TGTGCCAGCAGCCCGCTTGGGACAGGGAATAAGGACACTGAAGCTTTCTTT. Encoded protein: CASSPLGTGNKDTEAFF.